This entry describes one T cell receptor beta chain. The antigen is unknown. One junction end disagrees with the germline gene, perhaps due to a read error. These data come from a study of T cells in Graves' hyperthyroidism and ophthalmopathy. Study outcomes and limitations: A 13 V-J signature model discriminated ophthalmopathy versus stable hyperthyroidism.

RNA transcripts yielded amplified TCR beta CDR3 regions. The HTBI set primed first-round TCR CDR3 RT-PCR. One entry per CDR3 protein, called by TCRdb with MiXCR from the multiplex PCR reads. The table includes around 450,000 distinct CDR3 sequences, about an eighth detected once. If no ophthalmopathy progression occurred within 18 months, Graves' hyperthyroidism was stable. Hyperthyroidism had been newly diagnosed in patients aged 18 to 65, and its duration was under 2 months. The PBMCs had their origin in 8.5 to 10 ml of fresh peripheral blood. The CDR3 is made up of 14 amino acids. Per the germline V gene, CDR1 is MNHEY and CDR2 is SMNVEV (reference sequence).

Material for sequencing was blood. The receptor was derived from a woman aged 18-35 years with Graves' hyperthyroidism. The V gene is TRBV27, the J gene TRBJ2-7; possibly TRBD2 for D (6 bases). The CDR3 DNA reads TGTGCCGGCAGTACCGGGAGCCGCTCCTACGAGCAGCACTTC. The encoded protein is CAGSTGSRSYEQHF.